The text below deals with one T cell receptor (beta chain). Its antigen is still unknown. The data were produced by immunoSEQ multiplex PCR, yet TCRdb's version contains in-frame clones alone and is incomplete. The sample yields about 2.1 million clones, approximately 92% seen once. The sample comes from a study of shared clonotypes between healthy human individuals. Study overall: Each donor contributed plates that comprised three CD4 naive, three CD4 memory, two CD8 naive and one CD8 memory. Study findings and constraints: Relative to clonotypes present in all four donors, those not shared had lower generation probabilities. Rarefaction demonstrated incomplete sorted-subset sequencing despite large depth. It was observed that 5% to 6.5% of naive CD4 clonotypes were shared across four donors.

Germline lookup yields CDR1 SGDLS and CDR2 YYNGEE. The V end was cut by 0 bases, the J end by 5 bases, with 11 bases between. The CDR3 has 15 residues. As defined, naive CD8 cells were CD45RO-negative and positively selected for CCR7, with terminally differentiated effector memory CD45RA+ cells excluded. Source material: naive CD8+ T cells from PBMCs. The sequence was obtained from a man between 18 and 35 years old in good health. Some clones in this sample may be carry-over from other donors' samples. The J gene is TRBJ2-2, the V gene TRBV9, with D uncertain. The CDR3 DNA is TGTGCCAGCAGCGTAGGGTTAGGCGTAACCGGGGAGCTGTTTTTT. Its protein is CASSVGLGVTGELFF.